Below are 31 T cell receptor beta chains sequenced from a single sample in a study of blood T cells in healthy people across ages. The authors ran a second PCR of 7 to 11 cycles using a sample-barcoded 5' primer and a J-beta primer mix. TCRdb independently ran MiXCR on the 5' RACE reads; one entry per CDR3 protein. The sample lists 730,000 or so distinct CDR3 sequences, approximately 43% occurring once. Source material: blood. The receptor source for this set is a woman aged 55-70 years in good health.

The chain uses TRBV20-1 and TRBJ2-7; D is perhaps TRBD1 (5 bases). The DNA end is a closer match to TRBJ2-5, so the J assignment may be wrong. This CDR3 has 14 amino acids. Per the germline V gene, CDR1 is DFQATT and CDR2 is SNEGSKA (reference sequence). The CDR3 region has the DNA TGCAGTGCTAGAGATGGCGGACAACAAGAGACCCAGTACTTC. It specifies CSARDGGQQETQYF.

This chain joins TRBV3-1 and TRBJ2-7; the match to TRBD2 covers 13 bases. The DNA matches TRBJ2-5 better at its end, which makes the J call doubtful. The CDR3 is 18 amino acids. The germline V gene encodes CDR1 LGHDT and CDR2 YNNKEL (reference sequence). CDR3 in DNA: TGTGCCAGCAGCCAGGTACTAGCGGGGGGGCCTTCAGGAGAGACCCAGTACTTC. It encodes CASSQVLAGGPSGETQYF.

This clonotype was counted a few times. The CDR3 DNA sequence: TGTGCCAGCAGCTTAGCGTCAAAGGGATATGACTCCTCTGGAAACACCATATATTTT. It translates to CASSLASKGYDSSGNTIYF. The chain uses TRBV7-2 and TRBJ1-3; no firm D call. Trimming removed 0 bases at V and 0 bases at J, with 18 bases between. This CDR3 has 19 amino acids. Germline loops: CDR1 SGHTA, CDR2 FQGNSA. The complete variable domain, with remaining parts taken from reference TRBV7-2 and TRBJ1-3, reads GAGVSQSPSNKVTEKGKDVELRCDPISGHTALYWYRQSLGQGLEFLIYFQGNSAPDKSGLPSDRFSAERTGGSVSTLTIQRTQQEDSAVYLCASSLASKGYDSSGNTIYFGEGSWLTVV.

CDR3 sequence: CASSQDSADNYGYTF. For the CDR3, the DNA is TGCGCCAGCAGCCAAGATTCAGCGGATAACTATGGCTACACCTTC. The chain employs TRBV4-3 and TRBJ1-2; D unresolved. Germline V lookup: CDR1 LGHNA, CDR2 YSLEER. This CDR3 has 15 residues. V was shortened by 0 bases and J by 1 base, with 9 bases between the two germline ends.

The gene calls are TRBV12-3 or TRBV12-4 and TRBJ2-3; D possibly corresponds to TRBD2 (5 bases). The CDR3 is 13 amino acids. V was pared by 3 bases and J by 5 bases, with 9 bases between. The CDR3 DNA reads TGTGCCAGCAGTTTCGAACGGGGAGATACGCAGTATTTT. Protein sequence: CASSFERGDTQYF.

As regards this clonotype: No conserved phenylalanine or tryptophan is present at the end of the CDR3, so a read error is the likely explanation. The V and J genes are TRBV4-2 and TRBJ2-3; D is unresolved. Germline CDR1 LGHNA, CDR2 YNFKEQ. CDR3 length: 16 amino acids. The V gene lost 0 bases and the J gene lost 2 bases, with 12 bases spanning the gap. The CDR3 is CASSQDPSSYTDTQYC. The CDR3 DNA is TGTGCCAGCAGCCAAGATCCGAGTTCCTACACAGATACGCAGTATTGT.

This clonotype has only a few counts. The chain joins TRBV13 to TRBJ2-7, with D possibly being TRBD2 (5 bases). The V gene's germline CDR1 is PRHDT and CDR2 FYEKMQ (reference sequence). V was shortened by 5 bases and J by 6 bases, with 20 bases between the two germline ends. The CDR3 has 15 amino acids. The CDR3 loop is CASSQSFRGRGEQYF. The DNA of the CDR3 is TGTGCCAGCAGCCAGAGCTTCCGGGGTCGGGGCGAGCAGTACTTC. Filled out from reference TRBV13 and TRBJ2-7, the complete variable domain reads AAGVIQSPRHLIKEKRETATLKCYPIPRHDTVYWYQQGPGQDPQFLISFYEKMQSDKGSIPDRFSAQQFSDYHSELNMSSLELGDSALYFCASSQSFRGRGEQYFGPGTRLTVT.

The rearrangement uses TRBV12-3 or TRBV12-4 and TRBJ2-7, with a weak D call TRBD1 (6 bases). There are 14 residues in the CDR3. V was pared by 4 bases and J by 3 bases, with 13 bases between. CDR3 nucleotides: TGTGCCAGCAGTTGTGGGACAAATGACTACGAGCAGTACTTC. Translating gives CASSCGTNDYEQYF.

This sequence joins TRBV7-2 and TRBJ1-2; 9 bases are shared with TRBD1. The ends lost 5 bases at V and 6 bases at J; junction bases unmatched: 13. CDR3 size: 16 residues. Germline V gene data show CDR1 as SGHTA and CDR2 as FQGNSA. In DNA, the CDR3 is TGTGCCAGCAGCCCCGGGACAGGGCTGCAGTGGGATGGCTACACCTTC. It specifies CASSPGTGLQWDGYTF.

This clonotype was recorded a few times. The V call is TRBV13, the J call TRBJ2-7, with 8 bases matching TRBD1. Germline V lookup: CDR1 PRHDT, CDR2 FYEKMQ (reference sequence). V lost 5 bases and J lost 5; bases outside the gene matches: 8. The CDR3 consists of 14 residues. The CDR3: CASSARTGFNEQYF. The CDR3 DNA is TGTGCCAGCAGCGCAAGGACAGGGTTTAACGAGCAGTACTTC.

As regards this clonotype: One base away lies a much larger clone, so this may be a sequencing read error. The V call is TRBV27, the J call TRBJ2-1, with TRBD2 matching over 9 bases. TRBJ2-7 explains the end of the DNA better; the J call may be wrong. Per the germline V gene, CDR1 is MNHEY and CDR2 is SMNVEV (reference sequence). The length of the CDR3 is 18 residues. CDR3 amino acids: CASSLKRGGLAFYNEQYF. In DNA form, the CDR3 reads TGTGCCAGCAGTTTAAAAAGAGGGGGACTAGCCTTTTACAATGAGCAGTACTTC.

Comments on this clonotype: One end of the junction fails to match germline, which may point to a read error. V is TRBV12-3 or TRBV12-4 and J is TRBJ2-3; 8 bases are a match to TRBD2. This CDR3 comprises 12 residues. The CDR3: CASSLGLDTEYF. The DNA for the CDR3 is TGTGCCAGCAGTCTGGGACTAGATACGGAGTATTTT.

This clonotype has just one count. The rearrangement uses TRBV12-3 or TRBV12-4 and TRBJ2-5, with TRBD2 identical over 8 bases. V gave up 6 bases and J gave up 2 bases; unmatched junction bases: 5. The length of the CDR3 is 14 residues. CDR3 sequence: CASRALAAQETQYF. DNA for the CDR3: TGTGCCAGCAGGGCACTAGCGGCTCAAGAGACCCAGTACTTC.

V is TRBV20-1 and J is TRBJ1-2; a possible D gene is TRBD1 (5 bases). The CDR3 length is 13 residues. Germline assignment: CDR1 DFQATT and CDR2 SNEGSKA (reference sequence). Trimming removed 1 base at V and 4 bases at J, with 10 bases between. The CDR3 here is CSARAMGVYGYTF. The CDR3, as DNA: TGCAGTGCTAGAGCGATGGGGGTCTATGGCTACACCTTC.

The chain couples TRBV29-1 to TRBJ1-1; D is unresolved. CDR3 length: 13 amino acids. CDR1 SQVTM and CDR2 ANQGSEA come from the germline V gene. Trimming left V 4 bases short and J 6 bases short, with 15 bases between. The CDR3 protein is CSVGKAGRPEAFF. CDR3 DNA sequence: TGCAGCGTTGGCAAGGCGGGTCGCCCTGAAGCTTTCTTT.

This clonotype was counted a few times. A junction boundary mismatches the germline segment, possibly from a read error. The gene calls are TRBV4-3 and TRBJ2-1; D not resolved. Matching the DNA end better, TRBJ2-7 makes the J call doubtful. This CDR3 comprises 15 residues. Germline loops: CDR1 LGHNA, CDR2 YSLEER. CDR3 sequence (DNA): TGTGCCAGCAGCCAAGAAGGTGGTAGCTACAATGAGCAGTACTTC. Translation: CASSQEGGSYNEQYF.

The rearrangement links TRBV3-1 to TRBJ2-3; D is unclear. The germline V gene encodes CDR1 LGHDT and CDR2 YNNKEL (reference sequence). This CDR3 comprises 14 residues. Between the trimmed V and J ends, which lost 0 bases and 2 bases, there was a span of 6 bases. The CDR3 loop is CASSQDVYTDTQYF. The CDR3 DNA is TGTGCCAGCAGCCAAGATGTTTACACAGATACGCAGTATTTT.

The CDR3 nucleotides are TGTGCCAGCAGCTTAACCCCGGGAGTCCAAGAGACCCAGTACTTC. This gives the protein CASSLTPGVQETQYF. The chain links TRBV7-3 to TRBJ2-5; a weak D match, TRBD2 (6 bases). Between the trimmed V and J ends, which lost 0 bases and 1 base, there was a span of 9 bases. The germline V gene has CDR1 SGHTA and CDR2 FQGTGA. CDR3 size: 15 residues.

A word on this clonotype: This could be a read error, since a much larger clone is one nucleotide away. The rearrangement joins TRBV4-2 to TRBJ2-1; possibly TRBD2 for D (5 bases). Germline assignment: CDR1 LGHNA and CDR2 YNFKEQ. The CDR3 consists of 14 residues. Trimming removed 6 bases at V and 7 bases at J, with 16 bases between. The CDR3 DNA sequence: TGTGCCAGCAGTTCTAGCAGGAGAGCGAATGAGCAGTTCTTC. It is translated as CASSSSRRANEQFF.

This rearrangement joins TRBV5-1 to TRBJ2-5; D gene uncertain. V gave up 0 bases and J gave up 5 bases, with 11 bases separating them. CDR3 length: 14 residues. Germline V gene sequence: CDR1 SGHRS, CDR2 YFSETQ. CDR3 sequence: CASSLGGPRETQYF. CDR3 DNA sequence: TGCGCCAGCAGCTTGGGGGGTCCTCGGGAGACCCAGTACTTC.

On this clonotype: The junction departs from the called germline gene at one end, perhaps through a read error. The chain is built from TRBV18 and TRBJ2-3; 8 bases are a match to TRBD2. Germline V gene lookup returns CDR1 KGHSH and CDR2 LQKENI. There are 15 residues in the CDR3. The CDR3 reads CASSPRGGDTETQYF. DNA for the CDR3: TGTGCCAGCTCACCTCGGGGGGGAGACACAGAGACGCAGTATTTT.

V gene TRBV20-1 combines with J gene TRBJ1-5, with D possibly TRBD1 on 5 matching bases. V was trimmed by 5 bases and J by 4 bases, leaving 18 bases between them. The length of the CDR3 is 15 residues. Germline loops: CDR1 DFQATT, CDR2 SNEGSKA (reference sequence). CDR3 DNA: TGCAGTGCTCACGCGGGGCAGGGAAAAAATCAGCCCCAGCATTTT. It translates to CSAHAGQGKNQPQHF.

Only a few counts were recorded for this clonotype. The chain is built from TRBV3-1 and TRBJ2-3, with 8 bases aligning to TRBD2. V shed 2 bases and J 2 bases; nucleotides not matched to a gene: 6. CDR1 and CDR2 (germline): LGHDT, YNNKEL (reference sequence). CDR3 length equals 16 residues. The CDR3 DNA reads TGTGCCAGCAGCCAATCCAGCGGGGGCCCCACAGATACGCAGTATTTT. Amino acid sequence: CASSQSSGGPTDTQYF.

Note on this clonotype: With a much larger clone just one base away, this may be a read error. The V gene is TRBV20-1, the J gene TRBJ2-1; 8 positions match TRBD1. Germline V gene sequence: CDR1 DFQATT, CDR2 SNEGSKA (reference sequence). This CDR3 is built from 14 residues. Trimming removed 5 bases from V and 7 bases from J; junction bases left unmatched: 10. The CDR3 coding sequence is TGCAGTGCTCGTGCGACAGGGGTAGGGAATGAGCAGTTCTTC. Translating it yields CSARATGVGNEQFF.

This clonotype was detected a few times. V is TRBV14 and J is TRBJ2-1; 9 bases align to TRBD2. CDR3 length: 15 amino acids. CDR1 is SGHDN, CDR2 FVKESK, per germline. V trimming: 4 bases; J trimming: 4 bases; junction bases outside the gene matches: 5. DNA of the CDR3: TGTGCCAGCAGCCGGTGGACTAGCGAATACAATGAGCAGTTCTTC. This encodes CASSRWTSEYNEQFF. The complete variable domain, with remaining parts taken from reference TRBV14 and TRBJ2-1, reads EAGVTQFPSHSVIEKGQTVTLRCDPISGHDNLYWYRRVMGKEIKFLLHFVKESKQDESGMPNNRFLAERTGGTYSTLKVQPAELEDSGVYFCASSRWTSEYNEQFFGPGTRLTVL.

This clonotype was recorded at least ten times. The rearrangement uses TRBV29-1 and TRBJ2-7; tentative D call: TRBD1 (5 bases). The ends were cut back, 7 bases at V and 0 bases at J, with 10 bases in the middle. CDR3 length: 12 amino acids. Germline loops: CDR1 SQVTM, CDR2 ANQGSEA. The CDR3 DNA reads TGCAGCGCGTCTCAGGGCTCCTACGAGCAGTACTTC. This gives the protein CSASQGSYEQYF.

The table lists this clonotype with many counts. CDR3 sequence: CASSSGTGAGQTYEQYF. As DNA, the CDR3 is TGTGCCAGCAGCTCGGGAACGGGTGCCGGACAGACCTACGAGCAGTACTTC. V and J are TRBV7-2 and TRBJ2-7; a possible D gene is TRBD1 (6 bases). The CDR3 runs 17 residues. Trimming took 4 bases from V and 2 from J, leaving 21 bases between them. Germline CDR1 reads SGHTA; CDR2 reads FQGNSA.

This clonotype was seen a single time. The genes are TRBV7-2 and TRBJ2-7; D remains unclear. This CDR3 region has 12 residues. V was cut by 6 bases and J by 2 bases, with 8 bases left in between. The V gene's germline CDR1 is SGHTA and CDR2 FQGNSA. The CDR3 nucleotides read TGTGCCAGCAGTGAAAGGACCTACGAGCAGTACTTC. Its translation: CASSERTYEQYF. Based on the CDR3 plus reference TRBV7-2 and TRBJ2-7, the full variable domain is GAGVSQSPSNKVTEKGKDVELRCDPISGHTALYWYRQSLGQGLEFLIYFQGNSAPDKSGLPSDRFSAERTGGSVSTLTIQRTQQEDSAVYLCASSERTYEQYFGPGTRLTVT.

This clonotype has a handful of counts. V usage is TRBV28 and J usage is TRBJ1-1; no clear D gene. V lost 5 bases to trimming and J lost 1 base, with 11 bases between them. CDR3 length: 14 residues. The germline V gene has CDR1 MDHEN and CDR2 SYDVKM. CDR3 sequence reads: CASSRDISNTEAFF. In nucleotides, the CDR3 is TGTGCCAGCAGTCGCGACATTTCGAACACTGAAGCTTTCTTT.

Concerning this clonotype itself: Since a much larger clone is just one base distant, this may be a read error. The rearrangement joins TRBV28 to TRBJ2-7; 7 positions match TRBD1. CDR3 length: 14 amino acids. In germline, CDR1 is MDHEN, CDR2 SYDVKM. The CDR3 region is CVSSPGQVPYEQYF. Here the CDR3 DNA reads TGTGTCAGCAGTCCAGGACAGGTTCCCTACGAGCAGTACTTC.

Regarding this clonotype: One end of the junction does not line up with germline, which may come from a read error. This chain joins TRBV3-1 and TRBJ2-4; a weak D match, TRBD1 (6 bases). The J call may be incorrect, as the DNA end agrees better with TRBJ2-5. The CDR3 contains 13 residues. Looked up from germline, CDR1 is LGHDT and CDR2 is YNNKEL (reference sequence). The CDR3 coding sequence is TGTGCCTGCAGCCACAGCGGACAGGAGACCCAGTACTTC. Encoded protein: CACSHSGQETQYF.